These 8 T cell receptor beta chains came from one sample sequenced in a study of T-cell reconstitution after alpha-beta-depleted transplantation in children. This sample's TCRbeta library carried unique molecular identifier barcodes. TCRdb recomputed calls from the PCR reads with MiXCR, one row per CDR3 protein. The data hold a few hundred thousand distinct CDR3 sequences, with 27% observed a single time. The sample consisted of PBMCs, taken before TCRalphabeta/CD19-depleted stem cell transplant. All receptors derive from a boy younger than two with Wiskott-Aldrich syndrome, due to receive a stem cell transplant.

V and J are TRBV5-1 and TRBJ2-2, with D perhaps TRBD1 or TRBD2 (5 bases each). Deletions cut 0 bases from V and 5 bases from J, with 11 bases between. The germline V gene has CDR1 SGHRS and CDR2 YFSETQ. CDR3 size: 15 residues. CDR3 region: CASSLAGTQTGELFF. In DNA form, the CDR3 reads TGCGCCAGCAGCTTGGCCGGGACCCAAACCGGGGAGCTGTTTTTT.

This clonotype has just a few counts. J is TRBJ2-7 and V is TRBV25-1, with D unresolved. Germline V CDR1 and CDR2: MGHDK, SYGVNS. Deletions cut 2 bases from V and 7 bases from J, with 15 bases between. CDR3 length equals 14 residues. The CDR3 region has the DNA TGTGCCAGCAGTGAACTTCACCTCATTGGGGAGCAGTACTTC. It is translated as CASSELHLIGEQYF.

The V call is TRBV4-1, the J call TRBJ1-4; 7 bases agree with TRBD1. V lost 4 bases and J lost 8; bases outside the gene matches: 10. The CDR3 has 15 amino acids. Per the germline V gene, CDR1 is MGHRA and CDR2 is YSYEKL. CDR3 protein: CASSLQGQVYEKLFF. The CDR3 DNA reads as TGCGCCAGCAGCCTCCAAGGACAGGTTTACGAAAAACTGTTTTTT.

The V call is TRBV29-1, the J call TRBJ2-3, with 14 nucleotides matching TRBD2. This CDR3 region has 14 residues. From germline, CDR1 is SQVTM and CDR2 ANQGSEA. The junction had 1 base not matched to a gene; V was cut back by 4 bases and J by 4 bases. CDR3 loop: CSVGLAGGSDTQYF. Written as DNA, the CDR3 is TGCAGCGTTGGACTAGCGGGAGGGTCAGATACGCAGTATTTT.

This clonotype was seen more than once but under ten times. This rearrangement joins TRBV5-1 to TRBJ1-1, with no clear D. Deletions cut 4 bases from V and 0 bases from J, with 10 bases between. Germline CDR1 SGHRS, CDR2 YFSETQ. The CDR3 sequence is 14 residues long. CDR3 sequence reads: CASSIDGMNTEAFF. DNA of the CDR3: TGCGCCAGCAGCATCGACGGGATGAACACTGAAGCTTTCTTT.

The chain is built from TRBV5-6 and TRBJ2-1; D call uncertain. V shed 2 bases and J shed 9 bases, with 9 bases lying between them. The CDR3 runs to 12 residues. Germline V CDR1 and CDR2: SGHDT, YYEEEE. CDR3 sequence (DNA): TGTGCCAGCAGCTTATCATGGGGTGAGCAGTTCTTC. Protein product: CASSLSWGEQFF.

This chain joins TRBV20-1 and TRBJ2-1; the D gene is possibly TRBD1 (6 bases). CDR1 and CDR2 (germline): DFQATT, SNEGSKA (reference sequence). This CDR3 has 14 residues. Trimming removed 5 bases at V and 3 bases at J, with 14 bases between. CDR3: CSAQDKGVYNEQFF. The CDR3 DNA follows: TGCAGTGCTCAGGACAAGGGGGTCTACAATGAGCAGTTCTTC.

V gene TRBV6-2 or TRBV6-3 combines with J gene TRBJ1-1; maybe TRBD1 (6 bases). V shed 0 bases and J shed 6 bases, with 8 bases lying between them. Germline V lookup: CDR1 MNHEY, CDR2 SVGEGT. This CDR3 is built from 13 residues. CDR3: CASSYSTGSEAFF. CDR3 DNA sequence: TGTGCCAGCAGTTACTCGACAGGTTCTGAAGCTTTCTTT.